This entry lists 17 T cell receptor beta chains sequenced from one sample in a study of graft-versus-host responses after intestinal transplantation. The antigens these receptors bind are not known. Repertoires were generated with immunoSEQ multiplex PCR, while TCRdb's copy carries only in-frame clones and drops some. The table records approximately 100,000 clones, roughly 93% of them present only once. This specimen consisted of unstimulated CD8+ T cells sorted from spleen or lymph node cells, obtained before intestinal transplant. The receptors here all came from a human donor who received an intestinal transplant.

J is TRBJ2-7 and V is TRBV5-1; TRBD1 aligns across 9 bases. With V trimmed by 0 bases and J by 5 bases, 6 bases remained unmatched. CDR1 is SGHRS, CDR2 YFSETQ, per germline. The CDR3 sequence is 15 residues long. CDR3 protein: CASSLEGQGINEQYF. CDR3 nucleotides: TGCGCCAGCAGCTTGGAGGGACAGGGTATCAACGAGCAGTACTTC.

This clone came up once. The J gene is TRBJ1-1, the V gene TRBV19; D is unclear. The CDR3 sequence is 13 residues long. Germline-derived CDR1 and CDR2 are LNHDA and SQIVND (reference sequence). Trimming left V 6 bases short and J 5 bases short, with 13 bases between. The CDR3 here is CASSIDVRTEAFF. DNA of the CDR3: TGTGCCAGTAGCATTGATGTAAGGACTGAAGCTTTCTTT.

This rearrangement joins TRBV5-4 to TRBJ2-3, with TRBD2 matching over 8 bases. V lost 1 base and J lost 6; bases outside the gene matches: 4. The CDR3 length is 14 residues. Germline V gene sequence: CDR1 SGHNT, CDR2 YYREEE (reference sequence). The CDR3 loop is CASSLSPGGDTQYF. CDR3 coding DNA: TGTGCCAGCAGCTTGAGCCCGGGGGGGGATACGCAGTATTTT.

The rearrangement joins TRBV10-3 to TRBJ1-3, with no clear D. V shed 6 bases and J shed 8 bases, with 23 bases lying between them. CDR1 and CDR2 (germline): ENHRY, SYGVKD. This CDR3 has 16 amino acids. The CDR3 spells CAISNSDQNQWDTIYF. For the CDR3, the DNA is TGTGCCATCAGCAACTCGGACCAAAACCAGTGGGACACCATATATTTT.

This chain links TRBV15 with TRBJ1-2; D not certain. Germline V gene lookup returns CDR1 LNHNV and CDR2 YYDKDF (reference sequence). There are 13 residues in the CDR3. V was pared by 2 bases and J by 3 bases, with 7 bases between. In DNA form, the CDR3 reads TGTGCCACCAGCAGACCCACAGACTATGGCTACACCTTC. This sequence encodes CATSRPTDYGYTF.

The chain is built from TRBV13 and TRBJ2-7; D is undetermined. In germline, CDR1 is PRHDT, CDR2 FYEKMQ (reference sequence). V gave up 3 bases and J gave up 6 bases, with 9 bases separating them. CDR3 length: 12 residues. The CDR3 sequence: CASSFPLGEQYF. The CDR3 coding sequence is TGTGCCAGCAGCTTCCCGCTGGGCGAGCAGTACTTC.

The CDR3 DNA follows: TGTGCCACCAGCACCGACCGGAGTTGGGGAAACACCATATATTTT. Amino acids: CATSTDRSWGNTIYF. The chain joins TRBV15 to TRBJ1-3; D gene uncertain. The germline gives CDR1 LNHNV, CDR2 YYDKDF (reference sequence). V lost 4 bases to trimming and J lost 4 bases, with 14 bases between them. The CDR3 covers 15 residues.

The chain couples TRBV9 to TRBJ2-1; tentatively, D is TRBD1 or TRBD2 (6 bases each). Germline assignment: CDR1 SGDLS and CDR2 YYNGEE. Trimming removed 0 bases from V and 3 bases from J, with 13 bases in between. CDR3 length: 16 residues. In DNA, the CDR3 is TGTGCCAGCAGCGTAGAGAGGGGGGCGAACTACAATGAGCAGTTCTTC. The encoded protein is CASSVERGANYNEQFF.

CDR3 region: CASSVGGETEAFF. The CDR3 DNA follows: TGTGCCAGCAGCGTAGGGGGGGAAACTGAAGCTTTCTTT. The rearrangement links TRBV9 to TRBJ1-1, with D maybe TRBD1 (5 bases). This CDR3 region has 13 residues. The V end lost 0 bases, the J end lost 5 bases, and 8 bases lay between the germline ends. Germline values: CDR1 SGDLS, CDR2 YYNGEE.

This sequence joins TRBV27 and TRBJ2-1, with TRBD2 matching over 11 bases. There are 19 residues in the CDR3. The V gene end was trimmed by 0 bases and the J gene end by 6 bases; junction bases not matched to a gene: 13. Germline loops: CDR1 MNHEY, CDR2 SMNVEV (reference sequence). Here the CDR3 reads CASSLSSSGGAYLSNEQFF. The CDR3 nucleotides are TGTGCCAGCAGTTTATCGAGTAGCGGGGGGGCTTATCTGTCCAATGAGCAGTTCTTC.

The chain couples TRBV6-5 to TRBJ1-2; TRBD1 matches 8 bases. Trimming at V came to 5 bases and at J to 8 bases, leaving 7 bases not matched to a gene. This CDR3 region has 13 residues. Looked up from germline, CDR1 is MNHEY and CDR2 is SVGAGI. CDR3 nucleotide sequence: TGTGCCAGCAGTCCGACAGGGGTCGGAGGCTACACCTTC. Amino acid sequence: CASSPTGVGGYTF.

The chain has TRBV2 and TRBJ2-1; D gene uncertain. With 5 bases removed from V and 0 bases from J, the gap between germline ends came to 11 bases. Germline loops: CDR1 SNHLY, CDR2 FYNNEI. The CDR3 length is 15 residues. In nucleotides, the CDR3 is TGTGCCAGCAGTACAGACGAGAGCTCCTACAATGAGCAGTTCTTC. Amino acid sequence: CASSTDESSYNEQFF.

This sequence joins TRBV5-6 and TRBJ2-5; no clear D. The CDR3 is 15 residues long. V was trimmed by 4 bases and J by 0 bases, leaving 13 bases between them. CDR1 is SGHDT and CDR2 is YYEEEE in the germline V gene. The DNA of the CDR3 is TGTGCCAGCAGCGGCCTGATGGCAGACCAAGAGACCCAGTACTTC. Its translation: CASSGLMADQETQYF.

This clone has only one observation. The chain combines TRBV27 with TRBJ2-7; TRBD1 matches at 7 bases. CDR3 length equals 15 residues. The J segment lost 4 bases and the V segment lost 0 bases, leaving 6 bases of the junction unmatched. Germline V lookup: CDR1 MNHEY, CDR2 SMNVEV (reference sequence). CDR3 nucleotide sequence: TGTGCCAGCAGTTTATCGTTCGGGACAGAGTACGAGCAGTACTTC. Translated: CASSLSFGTEYEQYF.

The chain uses TRBV7-9 and TRBJ2-1, with TRBD1 identical over 11 bases. Germline CDR1 reads SEHNR; CDR2 reads FQNEAQ (reference sequence). CDR3 size: 15 residues. With 3 bases clipped from V and 8 bases from J, the junction kept 6 bases outside the gene matches. CDR3 sequence reads: CASSFRDRGGDEQFF. The DNA of the CDR3 is TGTGCCAGCAGCTTTAGGGACAGGGGGGGCGATGAGCAGTTCTTC.

In DNA form, the CDR3 reads TGTGCCAGCAGCTCGGGGGAAGACACCTACGAGCAGTACTTC. Protein sequence: CASSSGEDTYEQYF. The chain has TRBV13 and TRBJ2-7; D is perhaps TRBD2 (6 bases). The CDR3 covers 14 residues. Germline assignment: CDR1 PRHDT and CDR2 FYEKMQ (reference sequence). The V end lost 4 bases, the J end lost 2 bases, and 12 bases lay between the germline ends.

This chain uses TRBV7-2 with TRBJ1-5; 9 positions agree with TRBD1. This CDR3 comprises 14 residues. Trimming took 5 bases from V and 7 from J; bases not matched to a gene: 6. The germline V gene encodes CDR1 SGHTA and CDR2 FQGNSA. The CDR3 reads CASSPQGAGQPQHF. CDR3 in DNA: TGTGCCAGCAGCCCACAGGGGGCAGGACAGCCCCAGCATTTT.